Below, one TCR beta chain is given with its context. This entry comes from a study of CD8 T cells in Susac syndrome. Germline CDR1 is SQVTM and CDR2 is ANQGSEA. Trimming removed 1 base from V and 4 bases from J; junction bases left unmatched: 6. The CDR3 is made up of 14 amino acids. RNA, at about 0.45 to 1 ug, was reverse transcribed with random hexamers. A multiplex approach, immunoSEQ multiplex PCR, amplified TCR beta CDR3 across 54 Vbeta and 13 Jbeta. TCRdb redid the calling of the immunoSEQ multiplex PCR reads with MiXCR, one entry per CDR3 protein. The sample holds about 180,000 distinct CDR3 sequences, 90% to 96% seen once.

The rearrangement joins TRBV29-1 to TRBJ1-2, with 7 bases identical to TRBD1. This TCR was sampled from a human donor with multiple sclerosis. Sequenced sample: CD4+ T cells from PBMCs. The CDR3 DNA sequence: TGCAGCGTTGAAGGAGGGGGCCGGGGCTATGGCTACACCTTC. Translating it yields CSVEGGGRGYGYTF.